Shown below are 20 T cell receptor beta chains from a single sample sequenced in a study of control samples from healthy donors and cancer patients. Sequenced by immunoSEQ multiplex PCR; TCRdb stores in-frame clones only, minus some. The sample lists 95,000 to 150,000 clones; around nine tenths were seen once. Material for sequencing was blood. Source of these receptors: a man aged 35 to 55 in good health.

V is TRBV5-1 and J is TRBJ2-5; no clear D. V lost 4 bases and J 7 bases, leaving 14 bases between the germline ends. The CDR3 sequence is 13 residues long. Germline V gives CDR1 SGHRS, CDR2 YFSETQ. CDR3 DNA: TGCGCCAGCAGCAGCTCCCCCTTGGGGACCCAGTACTTC. It codes for CASSSSPLGTQYF. Full variable domain (remainder filled in from reference TRBV5-1 and TRBJ2-5): KAGVTQTPRYLIKTRGQQVTLSCSPISGHRSVSWYQQTPGQGLQFLFEYFSETQRNKGNFPGRFSGRQFSNSRSEMNVSTLELGDSALYLCASSSSPLGTQYFGPGTRLLVL.

This clone was found many times. The V gene is TRBV27, the J gene TRBJ1-4, with 7 bases aligning to TRBD1. CDR3 length: 17 residues. Trimming took 5 bases from V and 5 from J; bases not matched to a gene: 14. CDR1 is MNHEY, CDR2 SMNVEV, per germline (reference sequence). This CDR3 reads CASSETGPSLLNEKLFF. The CDR3 region has the DNA TGTGCCAGCAGTGAGACAGGGCCAAGCCTTCTCAATGAAAAACTGTTTTTT.

V is TRBV13 and J is TRBJ2-1, with 10 bases matching TRBD2. The CDR3 is made up of 17 amino acids. The germline V gene has CDR1 PRHDT and CDR2 FYEKMQ (reference sequence). Losses at the gene ends were 4 bases for V and 0 bases for J; bases not matched to a gene: 6. Written as DNA, the CDR3 is TGTGCCAGCAGCTGGTTAGCGGGGGGAAGCTCCTACAATGAGCAGTTCTTC. This encodes CASSWLAGGSSYNEQFF.

The gene calls are TRBV11-2 and TRBJ1-1; TRBD1 matches 7 bases. Per germline, CDR1 SGHAT and CDR2 FQNNGV. After removal of 4 bases from V and 0 bases from J, the junction contained 5 bases not matched to a gene. This CDR3 contains 15 residues. The CDR3 is CASSWGQSMNTEAFF. CDR3 nucleotide sequence: TGTGCCAGCAGCTGGGGACAGTCCATGAACACTGAAGCTTTCTTT.

The V and J genes are TRBV7-3 and TRBJ2-2; D possibly corresponds to TRBD1 (5 bases). The V end was cut by 2 bases, the J end by 0 bases, with 7 bases between. The CDR3 length is 15 residues. Germline values: CDR1 SGHTA, CDR2 FQGTGA. The CDR3 sequence: CASSLPGSNTGELFF. In DNA, the CDR3 is TGTGCCAGCAGCTTACCAGGGTCGAACACCGGGGAGCTGTTTTTT.

This chain joins TRBV7-9 and TRBJ1-1; D uncertain. Trimming took off 5 bases at V and 4 bases at J, with 8 bases between the two ends. Germline loops: CDR1 SEHNR, CDR2 FQNEAQ (reference sequence). The CDR3 is 12 residues long. CDR3 protein: CASSDSFTEAFF. CDR3 sequence (DNA): TGTGCCAGCAGCGACTCATTCACTGAAGCTTTCTTT.

This sequence joins TRBV27 and TRBJ2-5; no firm D call. Per the germline V gene, CDR1 is MNHEY and CDR2 is SMNVEV (reference sequence). The CDR3 is 13 amino acids. Trimming left V 4 bases short and J 5 bases short, with 11 bases between. The CDR3 DNA reads as TGTGCCAGCAGTTCACTGTTGGGCGAGACCCAGTACTTC. The encoded protein is CASSSLLGETQYF.

This sequence joins TRBV15 and TRBJ2-3, with 13 bases matching TRBD2. CDR1 is LNHNV, CDR2 YYDKDF, per germline (reference sequence). With V trimmed by 7 bases and J by 6 bases, 22 bases remained unmatched. This CDR3 spans 20 amino acids. The CDR3, as DNA: TGTGCCACCATCCTCGAATTAAACCAAGGGACTAGCGGGGTATCCGATACGCAGTATTTT. This translates into CATILELNQGTSGVSDTQYF.

V gene TRBV10-3 combines with J gene TRBJ2-5; D might be TRBD1 or TRBD2, each matching 5 bases. V gave up 4 bases and J gave up 7 bases, with 25 bases separating them. Germline loops: CDR1 ENHRY, CDR2 SYGVKD. This CDR3 is built from 17 residues. The CDR3, as DNA: TGTGCCATCAGTGCGGGGACCGGACACCCAACCCTCGGGACCCAGTACTTC. It yields the protein CAISAGTGHPTLGTQYF.

V gene TRBV11-2 combines with J gene TRBJ1-4; 7 bases match TRBD1. Germline assignment: CDR1 SGHAT and CDR2 FQNNGV. J lost 6 bases, V lost 2 bases, and 9 bases had no gene match. This CDR3 is 16 amino acids long. The CDR3 loop reads CASSLYLTGRYEKLFF. DNA of the CDR3: TGTGCCAGCAGCTTATACTTGACAGGGAGGTATGAAAAACTGTTTTTT.

The chain recombines TRBV27 with TRBJ1-2, with no clear D. Germline V gene lookup returns CDR1 MNHEY and CDR2 SMNVEV (reference sequence). The V gene lost 6 bases and the J gene lost 3 bases, with 11 bases spanning the gap. CDR3 size: 13 residues. The CDR3 bases are TGTGCCAGCAGCGAAGCCCCATACTATGGCTACACCTTC. Protein: CASSEAPYYGYTF.

CDR3 region: CASSPSGYFRAFF. The CDR3 DNA is TGTGCCAGCAGTCCAAGCGGGTATTTCCGAGCTTTCTTT. The rearrangement joins TRBV27 to TRBJ1-1; D remains unclear. V lost 5 bases to trimming and J lost 10 bases, with 17 bases between them. Looked up from germline, CDR1 is MNHEY and CDR2 is SMNVEV (reference sequence). CDR3 length equals 13 residues.

The chain has TRBV6-5 and TRBJ2-5; no firm D call. Trimming removed 0 bases from V and 2 bases from J, with 10 bases in between. Germline CDR1 is MNHEY and CDR2 is SVGAGI. The CDR3 spans 15 residues. CDR3 sequence: CASSYSGLRQETQYF. Here the CDR3 DNA reads TGTGCCAGCAGTTACTCTGGGCTCAGACAAGAGACCCAGTACTTC.

The chain couples TRBV5-4 to TRBJ1-1; TRBD1 agrees at 9 bases. After removal of 4 bases from V and 2 bases from J, the junction contained 6 bases not matched to a gene. The CDR3 loop spans 15 amino acids. Looked up from germline, CDR1 is SGHNT and CDR2 is YYREEE (reference sequence). CDR3 bases: TGTGCCAGCAGCCGCGGACAGGGGCGTAACACTGAAGCTTTCTTT. It specifies CASSRGQGRNTEAFF.

The gene calls are TRBV13 and TRBJ1-2; 8 bases match TRBD1. Per the germline V gene, CDR1 is PRHDT and CDR2 is FYEKMQ (reference sequence). The trim removed 5 bases at V and 6 bases at J, leaving 8 bases unmatched. This CDR3 region has 14 residues. The CDR3 coding sequence is TGTGCCAGCAGCGCCCGGACAGGGAGCCATGGCTACACCTTC. Translation: CASSARTGSHGYTF.

This clone occurred a few times. The chain has TRBV6-2 or TRBV6-3 and TRBJ2-3; 10 positions match TRBD2. The CDR3 is made up of 15 amino acids. V gave up 4 bases and J gave up 4 bases; unmatched junction bases: 5. Looked up from germline, CDR1 is MNHEY and CDR2 is SVGEGT. The chain's CDR3 is CASSSSGGGADTQYF. The CDR3 DNA sequence: TGTGCCAGCAGTTCTAGCGGGGGCGGGGCAGATACGCAGTATTTT.

This rearrangement joins TRBV4-1 to TRBJ2-7; maybe TRBD1 (6 bases). Germline V gene lookup returns CDR1 MGHRA and CDR2 YSYEKL. Between the trimmed V and J ends, which lost 5 bases and 7 bases, there was a span of 15 bases. This CDR3 is 13 amino acids long. Here the CDR3 reads CASSARQVEEQYF. CDR3 DNA sequence: TGCGCCAGCAGCGCCCGACAGGTTGAGGAGCAGTACTTC.

The chain joins TRBV6-2 or TRBV6-3 to TRBJ1-1; D is unclear. The CDR3 covers 15 residues. Per the germline V gene, CDR1 is MNHEY and CDR2 is SVGEGT. Trimming removed 0 bases from V and 0 bases from J, with 8 bases in between. The CDR3 nucleotides read TGTGCCAGCAGTTACTCCGATGAGATGAACACTGAAGCTTTCTTT. Encoded protein: CASSYSDEMNTEAFF.

This rearrangement joins TRBV19 to TRBJ2-6, with D perhaps matching TRBD2 (6 bases). The CDR3 contains 18 residues. Germline-derived CDR1 and CDR2 are LNHDA and SQIVND (reference sequence). V shed 1 base and J shed 5 bases, with 18 bases lying between them. The DNA of the CDR3 is TGTGCCAGTAGTATAGGTCTGGGCGGGGCTCTGAGGGCCAACGTCCTGACTTTC. Translated: CASSIGLGGALRANVLTF.

This chain connects TRBV27 to TRBJ1-6; possibly TRBD1 for D (6 bases). The V end was cut by 2 bases, the J end by 6 bases, with 11 bases between. Germline lookup yields CDR1 MNHEY and CDR2 SMNVEV (reference sequence). The CDR3 totals 15 residues. The CDR3 loop is CASSLRQAINSPLHF. The CDR3, as DNA: TGTGCCAGCAGTTTAAGACAGGCTATTAATTCACCCCTCCACTTT.